The clone carrying this T cell receptor beta chain was counted at least ten times. Its target is unknown. Synthesis of cDNA was performed by 5'RACE using 10-nucleotide random UMIs. One entry per CDR3 protein results from TCRdb running MiXCR on the 5' RACE reads. The sample has fewer than 55,000 distinct CDR3 sequences; about a tenth are singletons. This sample is part of a study of neurological immune-mediated disorders. As to time point: longitudinal time-point 1 (baseline). In Maryland, USA, blood bank volunteers were the healthy controls. Notes on the study in general: Expanded clones shared no identical CDR3 amino acid sequences across subjects, which suggested private TCR-beta repertoires in all groups. The greatest TCR clonal expansion appeared in HTLV-1-associated myelopathy and the smallest, falling below healthy controls, in multiple sclerosis.

This CDR3 contains 15 residues. V lost 3 bases to trimming and J lost 2 bases, with 14 bases between them. The germline gives CDR1 SGHDT, CDR2 YYEEEE. This chain uses TRBV5-6 with TRBJ1-2; D remains ambiguous. The specimen sequenced was PBMCs. The TCR comes from a woman in her 40s in good health. The DNA of the CDR3 is TGTGCCAGCAGCTCACCACCCCCAGGCAACTATGGCTACACCTTC. It specifies CASSSPPPGNYGYTF.